The source of this T cell receptor (beta chain) is a study of blood T cell repertoires in COVID-19. About the research overall: Samples came from the United States, Italy and Spain, spanning acute and convalescent COVID-19.

Sequencing was performed with immunoSEQ multiplex PCR; in TCRdb, only in-frame clones are kept and a portion is missing. The table includes roughly 350,000 clones, about 93% detected once. This receptor was taken from a woman aged 18-35 years who had recovered from COVID-19. Sequencing used peripheral blood.

The CDR3 here is CASSTILDRERYYEQYV. CDR3 in DNA: TGTGCCAGCAGCACGATACTTGACAGGGAAAGATACTACGAGCAGTACGTC. J is TRBJ2-7 and V is TRBV21-1; TRBD1 was called by the table and not checked on the DNA. TRBV21-1 is a recognized pseudogene. This CDR3 is built from 17 residues.